These T cell receptor beta chains were read from a single sample in a study of beta chain features in type 1 diabetes. Here immunoSEQ multiplex PCR was the method, and the copy in TCRdb shows in-frame clones only, minus some. The sample records hundreds of thousands of clones, 14% being singletons. Material: central memory CD4+ T cells from blood. Receptors originate from a man younger than 45 in good health. The CDR3 runs from the conserved cysteine through the conserved F or W. A D gene is named only where the DNA matches it firmly. Clone size is shown for a subset of rows, as once, few, many or a class of expanded clone.

D: .
length: 12
size: many
J: TRBJ2-7
V: TRBV14
CDR3: CASSQDGKRQYF
DNA: TGTGCCAGCAGCCAAGACGGCAAGCGGCAGTACTTC

D: .
length: 14
size: few
J: TRBJ1-1
V: TRBV9
CDR3: CASSPDSYSTEAFF
DNA: TGTGCCAGCAGCCCCGATAGCTATAGCACTGAAGCTTTCTTT

D: .
length: 16
size: .
J: TRBJ1-4
V: TRBV14
CDR3: CASSRLTGFGNEKLFF
DNA: TGTGCCAGCAGCCGATTAACTGGGTTTGGGAATGAAAAACTGTTTTTT

D: TRBD2
length: 16
size: .
J: TRBJ2-1
V: TRBV9
CDR3: CASSASGTSGRGEQFF
DNA: TGTGCCAGCAGCGCCTCCGGGACTAGCGGGAGGGGTGAGCAGTTCTTC

D: .
length: 14
size: .
J: TRBJ1-2
V: TRBV5-1
CDR3: CASSLESINYGYTF
DNA: TGCGCCAGCAGTTTAGAGTCGATTAACTATGGCTACACCTTC

D: TRBD2
length: 15
size: .
J: TRBJ2-6
V: TRBV5-1
CDR3: CASSSGALGANVLTF
DNA: TGCGCCAGCAGCAGCGGGGCCCTAGGGGCCAACGTCCTGACTTTC

D: TRBD1
length: 15
size: few
J: TRBJ1-6
V: TRBV7-7
CDR3: CASRTGTGENSPLHF
DNA: TGTGCCAGCAGGACAGGGACCGGGGAAAATTCACCCCTCCACTTT

D: TRBD2
length: 13
size: few
J: TRBJ2-1
V: TRBV2
CDR3: CAILAGVHNEQFF
DNA: TGTGCCATCCTAGCGGGGGTACACAATGAGCAGTTCTTC

D: TRBD1
length: 15
size: many
J: TRBJ1-5
V: TRBV7-9
CDR3: CASSPGQGNNQPQHF
DNA: TGTGCCAGCAGCCCAGGACAGGGGAACAATCAGCCCCAGCATTTT

D: .
length: 14
size: few
J: TRBJ2-1
V: TRBV6-6
CDR3: CATKSRGGNNEQFF
DNA: TGTGCCACCAAGTCTAGAGGGGGGAACAATGAGCAGTTCTTC

D: TRBD2
length: 15
size: few
J: TRBJ2-1
V: TRBV6-5
CDR3: CASSRTSGGASEQFF
DNA: TGTGCCAGCAGTCGGACTAGCGGGGGGGCCTCTGAGCAGTTCTTC

D: .
length: 12
size: few
J: TRBJ2-5
V: TRBV29-1
CDR3: CSVGEGSGTQYF
DNA: TGCAGCGTTGGAGAAGGGTCGGGGACCCAGTACTTC

D: .
length: 14
size: few
J: TRBJ2-2
V: TRBV5-1
CDR3: CASSPLTGTGELFF
DNA: TGCGCCAGCAGCCCCTTGACTGGCACCGGGGAGCTGTTTTTT

D: TRBD2
length: 14
size: many
J: TRBJ2-1
V: TRBV7-6
CDR3: CASTFRGEYNEQFF
DNA: TGTGCCAGCACCTTCCGGGGGGAGTACAATGAGCAGTTCTTC

D: TRBD2
length: 15
size: few
J: TRBJ2-1
V: TRBV6-6
CDR3: CASSYSSGSYNEQFF
DNA: TGTGCCAGCAGTTACTCTAGCGGGAGTTACAATGAGCAGTTCTTC

D: .
length: 13
size: .
J: TRBJ1-5
V: TRBV6-4
CDR3: CASSEARGQPQHF
DNA: TGTGCCAGCAGTGAGGCCCGGGGGCAGCCCCAGCATTTT

D: TRBD2
length: 14
size: .
J: TRBJ2-2
V: TRBV9
CDR3: CASSSGGSSGELFF
DNA: TGTGCCAGCAGTAGCGGGGGGTCAAGCGGGGAGCTGTTTTTT

D: .
length: 16
size: few
J: TRBJ2-3
V: TRBV6-5
CDR3: CASSYTGRRSTDTQYF
DNA: TGTGCCAGCAGTTACACTGGGAGACGTAGCACAGATACGCAGTATTTT

D: .
length: 15
size: few
J: TRBJ2-3
V: TRBV18
CDR3: CASSPWTRETDTQYF
DNA: TGTGCCAGCTCACCGTGGACACGGGAGACAGATACGCAGTATTTT

D: TRBD1
length: 13
size: few
J: TRBJ1-5
V: TRBV30
CDR3: CAWATGDSQPQHF
DNA: TGTGCCTGGGCGACAGGGGATAGTCAGCCCCAGCATTTT

D: .
length: 14
size: few
J: TRBJ2-1
V: TRBV6-5
CDR3: CASSEAGINNEQFF
DNA: TGTGCCAGCAGTGAGGCAGGGATCAACAATGAGCAGTTCTTC

D: .
length: 14
size: .
J: TRBJ2-2
V: TRBV18
CDR3: CASSPGGNTGELFF
DNA: TGTGCCAGCTCACCAGGGGGGAACACCGGGGAGCTGTTTTTT

D: TRBD1
length: 14
size: many
J: TRBJ2-1
V: TRBV28
CDR3: CASIRTGGANEQFF
DNA: TGTGCCAGTATCAGGACAGGCGGAGCCAATGAGCAGTTCTTC

D: .
length: 15
size: few
J: TRBJ2-3
V: TRBV7-2
CDR3: CASSLGGTSTDTQYF
DNA: TGTGCCAGCAGCTTAGGCGGGACTAGCACAGATACGCAGTATTTT

D: .
length: 14
size: few
J: TRBJ1-5
V: TRBV6-6
CDR3: CASSPDGGGRPQHF
DNA: TGTGCCAGCAGTCCCGATGGGGGCGGAAGACCCCAGCATTTT

D: .
length: 12
size: .
J: TRBJ1-5
V: TRBV7-2
CDR3: CASSLKRGPQHF
DNA: TGTGCCAGCAGCTTAAAGAGGGGGCCCCAGCATTTT

D: TRBD1
length: 14
size: .
J: TRBJ1-1
V: TRBV2
CDR3: CASIGTGRVTEAFF
DNA: TGTGCCAGCATCGGGACAGGGAGGGTCACTGAAGCTTTCTTT

D: TRBD1
length: 17
size: many
J: TRBJ1-1
V: TRBV5-5
CDR3: CASSLSGQGGMNTEAFF
DNA: TGTGCCAGCAGCTTATCCGGACAGGGTGGTATGAACACTGAAGCTTTCTTT

D: .
length: 15
size: .
J: TRBJ1-4
V: TRBV25-1
CDR3: CASSEGSFLPFRLFF
DNA: TGTGCCAGCAGTGAAGGCAGTTTCCTTCCCTTTAGACTGTTTTTT